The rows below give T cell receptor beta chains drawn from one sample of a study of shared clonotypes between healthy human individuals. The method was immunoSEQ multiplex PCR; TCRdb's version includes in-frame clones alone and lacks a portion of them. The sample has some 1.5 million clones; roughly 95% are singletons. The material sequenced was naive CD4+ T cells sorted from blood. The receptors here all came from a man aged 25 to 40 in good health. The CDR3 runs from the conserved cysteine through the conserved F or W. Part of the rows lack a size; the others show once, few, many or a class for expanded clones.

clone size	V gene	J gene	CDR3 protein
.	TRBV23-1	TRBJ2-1	CASSPGEMTGVDYNEQFF
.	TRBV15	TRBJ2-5	CATSRDTALYQETQYF
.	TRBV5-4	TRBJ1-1	CASSSGVGGNTEAFF
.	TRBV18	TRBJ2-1	CASSELGRLAGLSSYNEQFF
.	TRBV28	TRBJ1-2	CASSLRARGDYYGYTF
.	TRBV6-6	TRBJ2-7	CASSTTGEASYEQYF
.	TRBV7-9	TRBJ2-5	CASSPSGDGKETQYF
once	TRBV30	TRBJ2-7	CAWSVSRGPYEQYF
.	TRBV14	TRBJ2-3	CASSQEMGLGTDTQYF
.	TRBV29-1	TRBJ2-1	CSVAFLTDPYYNEQFF
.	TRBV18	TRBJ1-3	CASSPAGNTIYF
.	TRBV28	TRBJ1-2	CASSPGDSTAPNYGYTF
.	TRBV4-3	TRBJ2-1	CASSQDGRLASYNEQFF
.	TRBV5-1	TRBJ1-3	CASIRLGNTIYF
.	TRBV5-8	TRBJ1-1	CASSFFRGGTEAFF
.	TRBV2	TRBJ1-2	CASGQGVNYGYTF
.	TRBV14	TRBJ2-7	CASSQEGRGPVHEQYF
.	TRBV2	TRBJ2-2	CASSEQGLGGELFF
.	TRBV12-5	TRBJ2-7	CASALGGGISYEQYF
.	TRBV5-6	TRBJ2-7	CASSAAKGLGSYEQYF
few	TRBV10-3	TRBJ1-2	CAIRTADRGSGYTF
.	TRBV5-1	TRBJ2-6	CASSKDRAGANVLTF
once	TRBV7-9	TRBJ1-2	CASSLDEYYGYTF
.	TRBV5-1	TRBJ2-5	CASSGGIGETQYF
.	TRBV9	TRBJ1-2	CASSVDRRGHGYTF
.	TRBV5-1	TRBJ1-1	CATHLGVRTGSINTEAFF
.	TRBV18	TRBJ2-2	CASSPRARTSGGANTGELFF
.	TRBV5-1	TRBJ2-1	CASSSATGTLYNEQFF
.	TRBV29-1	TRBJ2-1	CSVVVGNEQFF
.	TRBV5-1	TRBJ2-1	CASSLGSGTGNNEQFF
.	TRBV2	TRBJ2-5	CASSETFWGQETQYF
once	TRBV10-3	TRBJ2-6	CAISLQGAGANVLTF
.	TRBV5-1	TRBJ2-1	CASSQRLAGTKRVNEQFF
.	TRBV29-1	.	CSVAGRGSYEQYF
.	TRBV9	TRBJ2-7	CASSPGAYGEQYF
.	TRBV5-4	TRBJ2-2	CASSRSPGELFF
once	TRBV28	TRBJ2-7	CASSLYGGVGSEQYF
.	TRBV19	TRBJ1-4	CASSRALNEKLFF
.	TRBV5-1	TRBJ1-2	CASSRQVGDGYTF
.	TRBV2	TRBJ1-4	CASSGDLFRELFF
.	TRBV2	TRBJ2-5	CASSEGPGKETQYF
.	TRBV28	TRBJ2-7	CASSQVAGNYEQYF
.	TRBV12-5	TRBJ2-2	CASGLEWTGSSVRWPGELFF
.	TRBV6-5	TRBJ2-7	CASSYARGTGAEQYF
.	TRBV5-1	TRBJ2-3	CASSSPSGTDTQYF
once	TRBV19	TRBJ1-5	CASSTTGGQSNQPQHF
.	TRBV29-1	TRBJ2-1	CSGGRDRVGNEQFF
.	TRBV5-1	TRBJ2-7	CASSLERASSYEQYF
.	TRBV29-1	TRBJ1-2	CSVEDKFYGYTF
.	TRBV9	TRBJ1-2	CASSPQNRFLGYTF
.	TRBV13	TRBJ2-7	CASSLQGAYEQYF
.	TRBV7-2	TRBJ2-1	CASSLVPGFNEQFF
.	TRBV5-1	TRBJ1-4	CASSDDSLNEKLFF
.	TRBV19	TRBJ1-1	CAVQGRVDTEAFF
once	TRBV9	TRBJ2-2	CASSVVIGAPYTGELFF